Shown below are 6 T cell receptor beta chains from a single sample sequenced in a study of T cell clonotyping in hematopoietic cell transplantation. Sequencing used immunoSEQ multiplex PCR; TCRdb keeps in-frame clones, though not all of them. The table lists fewer than 30,000 clones, around 95% of them singletons. Sequencing was carried out using peripheral blood mononuclear cells. These receptors were taken from a man between 50 and 59 years old in good health. Some clones in this sample may be carry-over from other donors' samples.

V and J are TRBV7-2 and TRBJ1-1; weak D call: TRBD1 (5 bases). Per the germline V gene, CDR1 is SGHTA and CDR2 is FQGNSA. The CDR3 loop spans 14 amino acids. V lost 6 bases and J 6 bases, leaving 17 bases between the germline ends. For the CDR3, the DNA is TGTGCCAGCAGGCCCTCCCGCAGGGTCGCTGAAGCTTTCTTT. Encoded protein: CASRPSRRVAEAFF.

CDR3 protein: CASSLAGSSGQPQHF. CDR3 bases: TGCGCCAGCAGCTTGGCAGGGTCGTCAGGTCAGCCCCAGCATTTT. This chain joins TRBV5-1 and TRBJ1-5; the D gene is possibly TRBD1 (5 bases). The CDR3 runs 15 residues. V was pared by 0 bases and J by 6 bases, with 13 bases between. CDR1 SGHRS and CDR2 YFSETQ come from the germline V gene. The full variable domain, completed using reference TRBV5-1 and TRBJ1-5, is KAGVTQTPRYLIKTRGQQVTLSCSPISGHRSVSWYQQTPGQGLQFLFEYFSETQRNKGNFPGRFSGRQFSNSRSEMNVSTLELGDSALYLCASSLAGSSGQPQHFGDGTRLSIL.

The chain joins TRBV7-6 to TRBJ1-1, with D tentatively TRBD1 (5 bases). The CDR3 contains 15 residues. Looked up from germline, CDR1 is SGHVS and CDR2 is FNYEAQ. The ends were cut back, 5 bases at V and 2 bases at J, with 15 bases in the middle. CDR3 in DNA: TGTGCCAGCAGCCCTCGAGGAGGACACAACACTGAAGCTTTCTTT. The encoded protein is CASSPRGGHNTEAFF.

The CDR3 nucleotides are TGTGCCACCAATGAGCCGGAGCAGGGTAACTATGGCTACACCTTC. Amino acids: CATNEPEQGNYGYTF. The gene calls are TRBV15 and TRBJ1-2; D is perhaps TRBD1 (5 bases). The CDR3 contains 15 residues. From germline, CDR1 is LNHNV and CDR2 YYDKDF (reference sequence). The germline V and J ends were trimmed by 7 bases and 1 base, with 16 bases remaining between them.

The sample holds one count of this clone. V and J are TRBV13 and TRBJ2-5; D may correspond to TRBD1 or TRBD2 (5 bases each). The ends were cut back, 5 bases at V and 2 bases at J, with 18 bases in the middle. The germline gives CDR1 PRHDT, CDR2 FYEKMQ (reference sequence). There are 16 residues in the CDR3. Here the CDR3 reads CASSQLGDPRQETQYF. In DNA form, the CDR3 reads TGTGCCAGCAGCCAACTAGGGGACCCAAGACAAGAGACCCAGTACTTC.

The V gene is TRBV19, the J gene TRBJ2-3; D may correspond to TRBD1 or TRBD2 (6 bases each). Per germline, CDR1 LNHDA and CDR2 SQIVND (reference sequence). Trimming left V 4 bases short and J 4 bases short, with 15 bases between. The CDR3 contains 15 residues. The chain's CDR3 is CASSTVARGPDTQYF. As DNA, the CDR3 is TGTGCCAGTAGTACGGTAGCACGGGGGCCAGATACGCAGTATTTT. Drawing the rest from reference TRBV19 and TRBJ2-3, the complete variable domain is DGGITQSPKYLFRKEGQNVTLSCEQNLNHDAMYWYRQDPGQGLRLIYYSQIVNDFQKGDIAEGYSVSREKKESFPLTVTSAQKNPTAFYLCASSTVARGPDTQYFGPGTRLTVL.